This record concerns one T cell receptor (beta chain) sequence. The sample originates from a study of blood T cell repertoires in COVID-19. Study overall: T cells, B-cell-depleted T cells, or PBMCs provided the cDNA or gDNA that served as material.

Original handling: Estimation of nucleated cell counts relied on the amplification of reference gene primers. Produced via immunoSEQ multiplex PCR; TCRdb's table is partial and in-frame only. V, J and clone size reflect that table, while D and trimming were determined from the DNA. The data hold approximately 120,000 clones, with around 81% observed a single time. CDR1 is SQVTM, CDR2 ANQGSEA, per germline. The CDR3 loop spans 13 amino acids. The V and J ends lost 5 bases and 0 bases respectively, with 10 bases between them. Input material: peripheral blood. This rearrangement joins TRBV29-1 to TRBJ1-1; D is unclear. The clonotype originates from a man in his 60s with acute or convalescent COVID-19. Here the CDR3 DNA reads TGCAGCGTTCAGGTTCTCATGAACACTGAAGCTTTCTTT. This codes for CSVQVLMNTEAFF.